This TCR beta chain was documented in a study of graft-versus-host responses after intestinal transplantation. Study overall: Recipients got multivisceral, liver-intestinal, or isolated intestinal transplants. Anti-thymocyte globulin induction preceded about three years of tacrolimus and steroid maintenance in all recipients. Whole-study results and caveats: Present in recipient marrow, GvH clones included some that appeared first in ileum or blood.

Comment on this clone: The antigen remains undetermined.

Libraries were prepared by immunoSEQ multiplex PCR; TCRdb keeps only in-frame clonotypes and omits some of them. The sample has tens of thousands of clones, around 94% seen once. This CDR3 is built from 16 residues. V lost 5 bases and J lost 4, with 17 bases in between. Per germline, CDR1 SGHTA and CDR2 FQGTGA. The sample in question was PBMCs, obtained 16 days after intestinal transplant. This sequence joins TRBV7-3 and TRBJ2-2; no firm D call. This receptor was obtained from a human patient who received an intestinal transplant, so some T cells may come from the graft donor. In DNA, the CDR3 is TGTGCCAGCAGCCACGAGCCAGGTGGAACCACCGGGGAGCTGTTTTTT. Residues: CASSHEPGGTTGELFF.